Listed here are 5 T cell receptor beta chains from one sample, sequenced in a study of blood T cells in healthy people across ages. PCR was performed a second time for about 6 to 12 cycles using a sample-barcoded 5' primer and a J-beta primer mix. TCRdb independently ran MiXCR on the 5' RACE reads; one entry per CDR3 protein. In the table there are fewer than 800,000 distinct CDR3 sequences, about 32% of which are singletons. The sample consisted of blood. Source of these receptors: a woman aged 80 or over in good health.

Concerning this clonotype: Just one base apart from a much larger clone, this may be a read error. This chain links TRBV7-2 with TRBJ2-1; maybe TRBD1 (5 bases). The CDR3 covers 13 residues. Trimming cost V 3 bases and J 5 bases, with 8 bases left between them. Germline CDR1 SGHTA, CDR2 FQGNSA. The CDR3 is CASSFSRDNEQFF. The CDR3 nucleotides read TGTGCCAGCAGCTTCAGCAGGGACAATGAGCAGTTCTTC.

This clonotype has at least ten counts. The gene calls are TRBV2 and TRBJ2-5; TRBD2 agrees at 7 bases. Trimming removed 6 bases from V and 1 base from J; junction bases left unmatched: 8. There are 15 residues in the CDR3. In germline, CDR1 is SNHLY, CDR2 FYNNEI. The CDR3 spells CASRTAWGGQETQYF. As DNA, the CDR3 is TGTGCCAGCAGAACGGCTTGGGGGGGCCAAGAGACCCAGTACTTC.

The table lists this clonotype with many counts. This chain joins TRBV3-1 and TRBJ2-7; D call uncertain. The ends were cut back, 10 bases at V and 7 bases at J, with 17 bases in the middle. The CDR3 totals 12 residues. The germline V gene has CDR1 LGHDT and CDR2 YNNKEL (reference sequence). CDR3 sequence (DNA): TGTGCCACCGGTAACTCTCTCTGGGAGCAGTACTTC. Its translation is CATGNSLWEQYF.

The chain carries TRBV30 and TRBJ1-2, with D possibly being TRBD1 (6 bases). CDR1 and CDR2 from the germline V gene are GTSNPN and SVGIG (reference sequence). V shed 4 bases and J shed 0 bases, with 12 bases lying between them. The CDR3 length is 14 residues. CDR3: CAWIGQGTNYGYTF. The CDR3 nucleotides are TGTGCCTGGATTGGGCAGGGGACTAACTATGGCTACACCTTC.

This clonotype was counted a few times. The V gene is TRBV29-1, the J gene TRBJ2-2, with D possibly TRBD2 on 7 matching bases. Trimming shortened V by 6 bases and J by 7 bases, and 18 bases separated the two germline ends. Germline CDR1 and CDR2: SQVTM and ANQGSEA. CDR3 size: 14 residues. The DNA of the CDR3 is TGCAGCGTACCGCCCCCGGGGGGCGTCGGGGAGCTGTTTTTT. This sequence encodes CSVPPPGGVGELFF.